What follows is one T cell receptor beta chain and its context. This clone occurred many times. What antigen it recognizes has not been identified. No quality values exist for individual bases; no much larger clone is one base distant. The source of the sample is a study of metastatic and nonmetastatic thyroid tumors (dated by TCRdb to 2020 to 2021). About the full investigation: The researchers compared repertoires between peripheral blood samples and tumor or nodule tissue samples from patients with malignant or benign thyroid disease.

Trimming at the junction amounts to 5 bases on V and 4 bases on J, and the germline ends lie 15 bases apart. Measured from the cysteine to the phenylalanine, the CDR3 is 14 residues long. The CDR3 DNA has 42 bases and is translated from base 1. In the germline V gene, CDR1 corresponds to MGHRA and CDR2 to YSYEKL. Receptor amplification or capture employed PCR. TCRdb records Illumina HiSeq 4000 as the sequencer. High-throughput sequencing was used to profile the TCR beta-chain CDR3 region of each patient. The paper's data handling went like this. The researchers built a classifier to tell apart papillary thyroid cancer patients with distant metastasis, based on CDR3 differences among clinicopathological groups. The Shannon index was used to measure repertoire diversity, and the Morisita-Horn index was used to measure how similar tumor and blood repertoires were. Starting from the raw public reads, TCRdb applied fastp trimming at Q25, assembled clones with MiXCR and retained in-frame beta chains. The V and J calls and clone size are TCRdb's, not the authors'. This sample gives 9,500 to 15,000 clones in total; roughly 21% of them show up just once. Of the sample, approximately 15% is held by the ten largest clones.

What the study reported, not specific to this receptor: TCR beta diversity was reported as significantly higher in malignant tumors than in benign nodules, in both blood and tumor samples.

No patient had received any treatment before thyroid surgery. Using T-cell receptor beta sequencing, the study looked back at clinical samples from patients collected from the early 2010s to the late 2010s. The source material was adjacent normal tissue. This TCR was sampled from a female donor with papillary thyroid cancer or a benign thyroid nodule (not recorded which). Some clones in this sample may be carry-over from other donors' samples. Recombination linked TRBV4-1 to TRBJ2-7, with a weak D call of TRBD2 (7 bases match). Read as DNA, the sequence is TGCGCCAGCAGCGGTTTCGGGGGGCCTTACGAGCAGTACTTC. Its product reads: CASSGFGGPYEQYF.